The present T cell receptor (beta chain) was sequenced within a study of blood T cell repertoires in COVID-19. The overall study: Both acute and convalescent COVID-19 samples were obtained from the United States, Italy and Spain. T cells, B-cell-depleted T cells, or PBMCs supplied cDNA or gDNA.

How the authors handled the data: Estimation of nucleated cell counts was performed using reference gene primer amplification. The data were produced by immunoSEQ multiplex PCR, yet TCRdb's version contains in-frame clones alone and is incomplete. V and J calls and clone size are as listed in that table; D and trimming were resolved from the DNA. This table has about 140,000 clones, around 88% appearing once. The CDR3 loop spans 14 amino acids. Germline V CDR1 and CDR2: MDHEN, SYDVKM. Trimming cost V 11 bases and J 8 bases, with 24 bases left between them. The sequence was obtained from a woman aged 60 to 75 with acute or convalescent COVID-19. Sequenced sample: peripheral blood. The chain uses TRBV28 and TRBJ1-2; D may be TRBD1 (5 bases). CDR3 loop: CAYGPGSGGVGYTF. The CDR3, as DNA: TGTGCCTACGGCCCCGGTAGTGGGGGGGTCGGCTACACCTTC.